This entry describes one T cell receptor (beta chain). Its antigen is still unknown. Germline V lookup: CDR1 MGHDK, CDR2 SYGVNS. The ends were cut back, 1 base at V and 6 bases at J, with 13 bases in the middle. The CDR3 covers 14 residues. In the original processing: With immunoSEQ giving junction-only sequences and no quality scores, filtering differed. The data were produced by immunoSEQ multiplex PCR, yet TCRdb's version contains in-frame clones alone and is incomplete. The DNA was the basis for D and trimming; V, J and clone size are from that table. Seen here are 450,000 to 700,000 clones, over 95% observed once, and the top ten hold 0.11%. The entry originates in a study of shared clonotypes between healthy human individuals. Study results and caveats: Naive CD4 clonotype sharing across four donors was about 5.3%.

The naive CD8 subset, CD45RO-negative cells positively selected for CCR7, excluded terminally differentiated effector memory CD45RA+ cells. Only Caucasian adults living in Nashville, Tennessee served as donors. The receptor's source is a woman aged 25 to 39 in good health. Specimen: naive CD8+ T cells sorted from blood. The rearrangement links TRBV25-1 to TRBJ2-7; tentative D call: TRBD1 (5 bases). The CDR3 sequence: CASSELGASSEQYF. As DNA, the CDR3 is TGTGCCAGCAGTGAATTAGGGGCCTCATCCGAGCAGTACTTC.